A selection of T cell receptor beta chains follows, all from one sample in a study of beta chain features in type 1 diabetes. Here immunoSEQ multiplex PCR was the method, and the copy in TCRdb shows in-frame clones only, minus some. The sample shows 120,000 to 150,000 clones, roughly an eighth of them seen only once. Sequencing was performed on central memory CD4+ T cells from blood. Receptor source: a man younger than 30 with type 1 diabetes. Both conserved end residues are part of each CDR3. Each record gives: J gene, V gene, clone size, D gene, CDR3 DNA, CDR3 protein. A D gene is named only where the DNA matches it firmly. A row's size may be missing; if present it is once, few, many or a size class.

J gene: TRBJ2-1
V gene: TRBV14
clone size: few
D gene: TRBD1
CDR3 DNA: TGTGCCAGCAGCGACAGGGTTATAAACAATGAGCAGTTCTTC
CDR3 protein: CASSDRVINNEQFF

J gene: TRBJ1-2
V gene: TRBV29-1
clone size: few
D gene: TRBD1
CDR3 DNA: TGCAGCTCAACGGGATCGGACAGGGACTATGGCTACACCTTC
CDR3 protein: CSSTGSDRDYGYTF

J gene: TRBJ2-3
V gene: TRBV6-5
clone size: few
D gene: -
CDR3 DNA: TGTGCCAGCGGGGCGGTGGGCACAGATACGCAGTATTTT
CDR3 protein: CASGAVGTDTQYF

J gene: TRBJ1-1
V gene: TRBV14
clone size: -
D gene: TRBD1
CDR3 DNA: TGTGCCAGCAGCCAAGATTGGGGACAGGGGGCCGCTGAAGCTTTCTTT
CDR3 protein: CASSQDWGQGAAEAFF

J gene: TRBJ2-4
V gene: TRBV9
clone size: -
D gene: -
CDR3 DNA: TGTGCCAGCAGCGTAGCGGCACGGAAGGGGAAAAACATTCAGTACTTC
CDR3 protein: CASSVAARKGKNIQYF

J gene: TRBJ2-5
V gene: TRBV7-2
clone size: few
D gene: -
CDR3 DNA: TGTGCCAGCAGCTTAACTCGCGTACAAGAGACCCAGTACTTC
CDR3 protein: CASSLTRVQETQYF

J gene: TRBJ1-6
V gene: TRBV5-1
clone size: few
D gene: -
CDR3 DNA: TGCGCCAGCAGCTTGGTGGGGTTGTCACCCCTCCACTTT
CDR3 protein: CASSLVGLSPLHF

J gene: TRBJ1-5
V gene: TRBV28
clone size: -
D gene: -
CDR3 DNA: TGTGCCAGCATTTGGGGGGCTGAGGGCAATCAGCCCCAGCATTTT
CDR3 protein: CASIWGAEGNQPQHF

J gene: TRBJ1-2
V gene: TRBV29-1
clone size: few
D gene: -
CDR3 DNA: TGCAGCGTTGATTCGCAGGGGCAGGACTATGGCTACACCTTC
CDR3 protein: CSVDSQGQDYGYTF

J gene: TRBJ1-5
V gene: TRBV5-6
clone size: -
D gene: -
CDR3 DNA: TGTGCCAGCAGCTTGCGGGCGATTAGCAATCAGCCCCAGCATTTT
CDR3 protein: CASSLRAISNQPQHF

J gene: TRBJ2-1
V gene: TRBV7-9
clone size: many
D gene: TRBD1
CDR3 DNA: TGTGCCAGCAGCCCGGGACAGGGAACCTACAATGAGCAGTTCTTC
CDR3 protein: CASSPGQGTYNEQFF

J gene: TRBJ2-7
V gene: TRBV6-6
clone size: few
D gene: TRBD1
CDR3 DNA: TGTGCCAGCAGCCGGGACAGGTCCTACGAGCAGTACTTC
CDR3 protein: CASSRDRSYEQYF

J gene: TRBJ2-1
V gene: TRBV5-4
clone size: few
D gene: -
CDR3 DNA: TGTGCCAGCAGCTTAAGCAGGGTAGAAGAGTTCTTC
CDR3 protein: CASSLSRVEEFF

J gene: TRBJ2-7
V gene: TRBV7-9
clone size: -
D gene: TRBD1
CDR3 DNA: TGTGCCAGCAGCTTCCGGACAGGGGGCGTGGGCGAGCAGTACTTC
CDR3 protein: CASSFRTGGVGEQYF

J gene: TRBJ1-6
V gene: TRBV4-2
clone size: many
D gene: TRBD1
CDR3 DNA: TGTGCCAGCAGCCTAAGACAGGGCCAACAGGATTCACCCCTCCACTTT
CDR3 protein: CASSLRQGQQDSPLHF